This TCR beta chain was observed in a study of metastatic and nonmetastatic thyroid tumors. About the study: Peripheral blood and tumor or nodule samples from malignant and benign thyroid patients were compared.

Relative to its sample, this clone is medium-sized. The target antigen is unknown. Regarding the study as a whole: Relative to benign nodules, malignant thyroid tumors were reportedly characterized by significantly elevated TCR beta diversity in blood and tumor.

Trimming cost V 2 bases and J 10 bases, with 9 bases left between them. Looked up from germline, CDR1 is DFQATT and CDR2 is SNEGSKA (reference sequence). This CDR3 region has 12 residues. Thyroid surgery was preceded by no treatment in any patient. In the source study's methods: A papillary thyroid cancer distant-metastasis classifier was built from CDR3 differences across clinicopathological groups. MiXCR reprocessed the PCR reads for TCRdb. These V and J calls are TCRdb output, not the study's own analysis. The sample carries 4,500 to 6,000 clones, around a fifth recorded once. J is TRBJ1-6 and V is TRBV20-1; D is uncertain. The sequence was collected from a female donor with papillary thyroid cancer or a benign thyroid nodule (not recorded which). Some clones in this sample may be carry-over from other donors' samples. The sequencing input was adjacent normal tissue. CDR3 in amino acids: CSARNRVSPLHF. CDR3 bases: TGCAGTGCTAGAAATCGGGTCTCACCCCTCCACTTT.